This T cell receptor (beta chain) was recorded in a study of CD8+ T cells in alopecia areata. Turning to the study itself: The study gave treated patients oral tofacitinib at 5 to 10 mg twice daily. Treated patients were scored for severity by percent of scalp affected. Whole-study findings and limits: Among the cells sequenced in scalp samples are also the resident alphabeta T cells of normal skin.

About this clone: Its matching antigen is unknown.

Treatment here: oral pan-JAK inhibitor, 5-10 mg twice daily. It was from alopecia areata patients that lesional scalp punch biopsies and peripheral blood were collected. RNA was isolated and reverse transcribed to cDNA, the sequencing template. Repertoires were generated with immunoSEQ multiplex PCR, while TCRdb's copy carries only in-frame clones and drops some. This table has a few thousand clones, around 93% appearing once. Trimming stripped 0 bases from V and 3 bases from J, with 2 bases between. The CDR3 loop spans 12 amino acids. Germline V gene sequence: CDR1 SGHAT, CDR2 FQNNGV. The sequence was collected from a human donor with alopecia areata. Source: skin, taken at week 4, from a patient treated with tofacitinib. This chain joins TRBV11-2 and TRBJ1-2; D remains ambiguous. The CDR3 loop is CASSLDHYGYTF. The CDR3 DNA is TGTGCCAGCAGCTTAGATCACTATGGCTACACCTTC.